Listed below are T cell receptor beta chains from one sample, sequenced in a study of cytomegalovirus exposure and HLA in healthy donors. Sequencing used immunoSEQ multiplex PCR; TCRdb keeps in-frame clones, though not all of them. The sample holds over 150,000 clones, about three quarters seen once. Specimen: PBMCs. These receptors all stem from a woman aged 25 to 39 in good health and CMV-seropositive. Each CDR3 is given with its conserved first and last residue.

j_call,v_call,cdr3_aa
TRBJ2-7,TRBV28,CASSYPGGTYEQYF
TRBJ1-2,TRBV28,CASSLIGQADF
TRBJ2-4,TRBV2,CASSQSLTSKDF
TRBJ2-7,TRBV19,CASSTGRSGPYEQYF
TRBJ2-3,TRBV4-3,CASSQDSLAGTDTQYF
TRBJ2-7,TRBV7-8,CASSLLQAGGNYEQYF
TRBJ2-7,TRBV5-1,CASSLAPDVSGYEQYF
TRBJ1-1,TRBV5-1,CASKTEPKWNTEAFF
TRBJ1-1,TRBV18,CASSQGENTEAFF
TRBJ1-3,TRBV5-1,CASSPSGGFGNTIYF
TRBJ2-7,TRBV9,CASSASGVTYEQYF
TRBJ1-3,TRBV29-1,CSVLGDAGNTIYF
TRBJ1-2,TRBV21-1,CASSKDSFYGYTF
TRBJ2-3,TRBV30,CAGGGGQGSDTQYF
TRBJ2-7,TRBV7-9,CASISLAGAYEQYF
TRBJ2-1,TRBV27,CASSLSANYNEQFF
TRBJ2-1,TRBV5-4,CASSLDSLYNEQFF
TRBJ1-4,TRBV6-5,CASRDYRGANEKLFF
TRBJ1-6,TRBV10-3,CAIRQGADNSPLHF
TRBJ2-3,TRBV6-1,CASSSTGAKGDTQYF
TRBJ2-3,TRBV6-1,CASKPGGTDTQYF
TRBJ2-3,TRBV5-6,CASSWTALRGTDTQYF
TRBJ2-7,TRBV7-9,CASSLEGGRAFLYEQYF
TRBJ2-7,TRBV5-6,CASSFGTGTGSWEQYF
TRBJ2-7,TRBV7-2,CASSFPGGTYEQYF
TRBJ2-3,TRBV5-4,CASSLDGTSAYTQYF
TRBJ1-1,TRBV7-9,CASSSNEGQPMNTEAFF
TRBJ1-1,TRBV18,CASSQGMNTEAFF
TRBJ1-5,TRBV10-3,CAISESEALQPQHF
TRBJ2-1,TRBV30,CAWSSGGYEQFF
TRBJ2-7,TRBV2,CAGGEGVPYEQYF
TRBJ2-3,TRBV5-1,CASSTELAGEVGTDTQYF
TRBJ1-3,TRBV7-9,CASSRDREKDTIYF
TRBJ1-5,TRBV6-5,CASSEAGQPQHF
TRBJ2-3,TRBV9,CASSLSAGLGTDTQYF
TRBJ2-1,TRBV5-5,CASSLGPRQGVYNEQFF
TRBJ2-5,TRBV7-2,CASSLAYEETQYF
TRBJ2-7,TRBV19,CASSIPGQPAREQYF
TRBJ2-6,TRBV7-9,CASSPRDRAGANVLTF
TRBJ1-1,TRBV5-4,CASSFQGALNTEAFF
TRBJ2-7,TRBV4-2,CASSPEGASSYEQYF
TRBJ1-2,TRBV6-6,CASSYTGQIYGYTF
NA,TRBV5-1,CASSLGPDSYEQYF
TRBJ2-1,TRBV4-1,CASRRLAGYNEQFF
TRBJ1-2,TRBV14,CASSQDLFDSYGYTF